These 17 T cell receptor beta chains originate from one sample sequenced in a study of blood T cells in healthy people across ages. Using a J-beta primer mix together with a sample-barcoded 5' primer, a second PCR was run for roughly 7 to 11 cycles. TCRdb fed the 5' RACE reads into MiXCR, producing one record per CDR3 protein. The sample holds over 700,000 distinct CDR3 sequences, less than 70% seen once. Sample: blood. These receptors were obtained from an elderly man in good health.

As concerns this clonotype: An end of the junction does not agree with germline; a read error may underlie this. The V gene is TRBV28, the J gene TRBJ1-2; tentative D call: TRBD1 (5 bases). Germline-derived CDR1 and CDR2 are MDHEN and SYDVKM. The CDR3 contains 14 residues. CDR3 DNA sequence: TGTGCCAGCACCCCGGGAGGGGTTGGCTATGACTACACCTTC. Translation: CASTPGGVGYDYTF.

A few counts support this clonotype. The chain is built from TRBV4-1 and TRBJ1-2; D unresolved. The CDR3 totals 15 residues. V was pared by 4 bases and J by 7 bases, with 19 bases between. Germline V gene lookup returns CDR1 MGHRA and CDR2 YSYEKL. CDR3 sequence (DNA): TGCGCCAGCAGCCGCCCACCATCCGGGGTTGGTGGCTACACCTTC. Translation gives CASSRPPSGVGGYTF.

The chain links TRBV6-5 to TRBJ1-3; 10 bases line up with TRBD1. The CDR3 runs to 13 residues. V shed 6 bases, J shed 4 bases, and the junction held 0 bases outside the gene matches. CDR1 and CDR2 from the germline V gene are MNHEY and SVGAGI. The CDR3 here is CASRTGGGNTIYF. CDR3 DNA sequence: TGTGCCAGCAGGACAGGGGGCGGAAACACCATATATTTT.

This rearrangement joins TRBV3-1 to TRBJ2-7, with D hard to call. Germline CDR1 LGHDT, CDR2 YNNKEL (reference sequence). Between the trimmed V and J ends, which lost 1 base and 6 bases, there was a span of 10 bases. This CDR3 comprises 13 residues. The CDR3 spells CASSQVSTGEQYF. The CDR3 bases are TGTGCCAGCAGCCAAGTCTCCACCGGCGAGCAGTACTTC.

As regards this clonotype: The DNA is left out, because the CDR3 cannot be placed on it with certainty; the CDR3 is given as TCRdb lists it. The genes are TRBV5-5 and TRBJ2-6. CDR1 is SGHKS and CDR2 is YYEKEE in the germline V gene (reference sequence). The CDR3 has 15 residues if both end residues are counted. This CDR3 is CASSVWGAGANVLNF.

The chain has TRBV7-8 and TRBJ1-1; TRBD1 aligns across 7 bases. V shed 5 bases, J shed 0 bases, and the junction held 3 bases outside the gene matches. Germline lookup yields CDR1 SGHVS and CDR2 FQNEAQ. The CDR3 is 14 residues long. CDR3 sequence reads: CASSTDRVNTEAFF. In DNA, the CDR3 is TGTGCCAGCAGCACTGACAGGGTGAACACTGAAGCTTTCTTT.

This chain links TRBV7-2 with TRBJ1-5; TRBD1 might be the D (5 bases). V lost 4 bases, J lost 2 bases, and 6 bases lay in between. The germline V gene has CDR1 SGHTA and CDR2 FQGNSA. The CDR3 spans 13 residues. The CDR3 reads CASSSRGNQPQHF. The CDR3 DNA follows: TGTGCCAGCAGCTCCAGGGGCAATCAGCCCCAGCATTTT.

This clonotype has a count of ten or more. The rearrangement links TRBV3-1 to TRBJ2-7, with 7 bases that match TRBD1. The CDR3 runs to 14 residues. In germline, CDR1 is LGHDT, CDR2 YNNKEL (reference sequence). Trimming removed 6 bases from V and 2 bases from J; junction bases left unmatched: 7. The chain's CDR3 is CASSPRDRAYEQYF. CDR3 coding DNA: TGTGCCAGCAGTCCCCGGGACAGAGCCTACGAGCAGTACTTC.

Comment on this clonotype: Germline and junction disagree at one end, which may indicate a read error. This sequence joins TRBV6-1 and TRBJ1-2, with 7 nucleotides matching TRBD1. The CDR3 loop spans 13 amino acids. Per germline, CDR1 MNHNS and CDR2 SASEGT. In DNA, the CDR3 is TGTACCAGCAGCGTGGACAGGACCTATGGCTACACCTTC. Its translation: CTSSVDRTYGYTF.

This chain links TRBV7-9 with TRBJ2-7, with 7 bases lining up with TRBD1. V was pared by 7 bases and J by 0 bases, with 12 bases of the junction left unmatched. Germline V gives CDR1 SEHNR, CDR2 FQNEAQ (reference sequence). This CDR3 region has 16 residues. The CDR3 is CASTGQLRGISYEQYF. For the CDR3, the DNA is TGTGCCAGCACCGGCCAACTCAGGGGGATCTCCTACGAGCAGTACTTC.

This chain uses TRBV7-2 with TRBJ2-1; 9 positions match TRBD1. With V trimmed by 4 bases and J by 10 bases, 11 bases remained unmatched. CDR3 size: 15 residues. Germline V CDR1 and CDR2: SGHTA, FQGNSA. The CDR3 sequence: CASSSLTGQGGEQFF. As DNA, the CDR3 is TGTGCCAGCAGCTCACTAACGGGACAGGGAGGAGAGCAGTTCTTC. Using reference TRBV7-2 and TRBJ2-1 for the parts outside the CDR3, the full variable domain is GAGVSQSPSNKVTEKGKDVELRCDPISGHTALYWYRQSLGQGLEFLIYFQGNSAPDKSGLPSDRFSAERTGGSVSTLTIQRTQQEDSAVYLCASSSLTGQGGEQFFGPGTRLTVL.

Only a few counts were recorded for this clonotype. The chain uses TRBV20-1 and TRBJ2-5, with 11 nucleotides matching TRBD2. Per germline, CDR1 DFQATT and CDR2 SNEGSKA (reference sequence). This CDR3 has 15 amino acids. J gave up 0 bases and V 5 bases, and 5 bases lay outside the gene matches. The CDR3 DNA sequence: TGCAGTGCTGCTCTAGCGGGAGGCCACCAAGAGACCCAGTACTTC. It yields the protein CSAALAGGHQETQYF.

The J gene is TRBJ2-7, the V gene TRBV6-6, with 8 bases identical to TRBD2. CDR3 length: 14 residues. The germline V gene has CDR1 MNHNY and CDR2 SVGAGI (reference sequence). V lost 0 bases and J lost 3; bases outside the gene matches: 1. CDR3: CASSYSSGIYEQYF. CDR3 nucleotides: TGTGCCAGCAGTTACTCTAGCGGGATCTACGAGCAGTACTTC.

This clonotype was counted a single time. A junction end diverges from the germline sequence, so it may reflect a read error. This chain uses TRBV5-1 with TRBJ2-3, with 7 positions matching TRBD2. There are 11 residues in the CDR3. Germline values: CDR1 SGHRS, CDR2 YFSETQ. The CDR3 region is CASGEADTQYF. Here the CDR3 DNA reads TGTGCCAGCGGGGAGGCGGATACGCAGTATTTT.

V is TRBV2 and J is TRBJ1-1; D remains ambiguous. Germline V gives CDR1 SNHLY, CDR2 FYNNEI. The CDR3 totals 13 residues. Between the trimmed V and J ends, which lost 2 bases and 3 bases, there was a span of 7 bases. CDR3 DNA sequence: TGTGCCAGCAGTGAATTGTGGGACACTGAAGCTTTCTTT. Translation: CASSELWDTEAFF.

Only a few counts were recorded for this clonotype. The gene calls are TRBV20-1 and TRBJ2-3, with 11 bases that match TRBD2. After removal of 3 bases from V and 3 bases from J, the junction contained 8 bases not matched to a gene. Germline CDR1 reads DFQATT; CDR2 reads SNEGSKA (reference sequence). The length of the CDR3 is 16 residues. The CDR3, as DNA: TGCAGTGCTAGCCGCCTAGCGGGAGGTGGGACAGATACGCAGTATTTT. Protein sequence: CSASRLAGGGTDTQYF.

The rearrangement uses TRBV6-5 and TRBJ2-4; TRBD1 matches 7 bases. With the DNA end fitting TRBJ2-7 better, the J assignment may be wrong. The CDR3 sequence is 13 residues long. Germline V gives CDR1 MNHEY, CDR2 SVGAGI. The CDR3 nucleotides read TGTGCCAGCAGTTACGGGACAGTTTACGAGCAGTACTTC. It encodes CASSYGTVYEQYF.